The rows below give T cell receptor beta chains drawn from one sample of a study of blood T cell repertoires in COVID-19. Assay: immunoSEQ multiplex PCR; the TCRdb copy retains only in-frame clones and omits some. The sample shows 80,000 to 95,000 clones, more than 80% of them seen only once. Sequencing used peripheral blood. These receptors were collected from a man older than 75 with COVID-19, enrolled during active disease. The CDR3 runs from the conserved cysteine through the conserved F or W. Fields, in order: CDR3 length, J gene, D gene, clone size, V gene, CDR3 protein, CDR3 DNA. The D gene is left open where the match is weak. Clone size is not always given. Where it is, it says once, few, many or a class for expanded clones.

15,TRBJ1-2,TRBD1,NA,TRBV27,CASRNPGGAVYGYTF,TGTGCCAGCAGGAATCCAGGGGGCGCTGTCTATGGCTACACCTTC
16,TRBJ1-1,NA,once,TRBV5-5,CASSLLGAGVNTEAFF,TGTGCCAGCAGCTTACTCGGGGCGGGGGTGAACACTGAAGCTTTCTTT
13,TRBJ2-7,NA,NA,TRBV7-9,CASSTGSNYEQYF,TGTGCCAGCAGCACCGGGTCCAACTACGAGCAGTACTTC
14,TRBJ1-2,TRBD1,NA,TRBV30,CAFDKGTDYYGYTF,TGTGCCTTTGACAAGGGGACAGATTACTATGGCTACACCTTC
13,TRBJ1-5,TRBD1,NA,TRBV12-3/TRBV12-4,CASRQGSNQPQHF,TGTGCCAGCAGACAGGGGAGCAATCAGCCCCAGCATTTT
13,TRBJ1-2,NA,NA,TRBV7-9,CASSLGGSDGYTF,TGTGCCAGCAGCTTAGGAGGGAGCGATGGCTACACCTTC
15,TRBJ1-1,NA,NA,TRBV7-2,CASSAAGTPNTEAFF,TGTGCCAGCAGCGCAGCAGGGACACCGAACACTGAAGCTTTCTTT
11,TRBJ2-7,NA,NA,TRBV20-1,CSATIRVEQYF,TGCAGTGCCACGATCAGGGTCGAGCAGTACTTC
13,TRBJ2-7,NA,NA,TRBV2,CASTLAFSYEQYF,TGTGCCAGCACCCTAGCGTTCTCCTACGAGCAGTACTTC
13,TRBJ1-1,NA,NA,TRBV5-1,CASSINSNTEAFF,TGCGCCAGCAGCATCAACTCGAACACTGAAGCTTTCTTT
16,TRBJ2-5,TRBD2,NA,TRBV3-1/TRBV3-2,CASSSSGGPKQETQYF,TGTGCCAGCAGCTCCAGCGGGGGCCCAAAGCAAGAGACCCAGTACTTC
15,TRBJ2-2,TRBD1,NA,TRBV9,CASTKTGGGPGELFF,TGTGCCAGCACCAAGACAGGGGGCGGGCCCGGGGAGCTGTTTTTT
14,TRBJ2-7,NA,NA,TRBV7-3,CASSKGTSAYEQYF,TGTGCCAGCAGCAAGGGGACAAGCGCCTACGAGCAGTACTTC
16,TRBJ2-2,TRBD2,NA,TRBV9,CASSFSGGATSGELFF,TGTGCCAGCAGCTTTAGCGGGGGGGCCACCTCCGGGGAGCTGTTTTTT
15,TRBJ2-7,TRBD2,NA,TRBV4-3,CASSQDRGESYEQYF,TGCGCCAGCAGCCAAGACCGGGGGGAGTCCTACGAGCAGTACTTC
15,TRBJ1-3,NA,NA,TRBV5-4,CASSLAGSSGNTIYF,TGTGCCAGCAGCTTGGCCGGGAGTTCTGGAAACACCATATATTTT
14,TRBJ1-1,TRBD1,NA,TRBV9,CASSVSDRATEAFF,TGTGCCAGCAGCGTATCGGACAGGGCCACTGAAGCTTTCTTT
14,TRBJ1-2,NA,NA,TRBV27,CASSLVWGDYGYTF,TGTGCCAGCAGTTTGGTATGGGGGGACTATGGCTACACCTTC
13,TRBJ1-1,NA,NA,TRBV10-1,CASSENKNTEAFF,TGCGCCAGCAGTGAAAACAAAAACACTGAAGCTTTCTTT
14,TRBJ1-6,TRBD1,NA,TRBV9,CASSERQGNSPLHF,TGTGCCAGCAGCGAGAGACAGGGGAATTCACCCCTCCACTTT
13,TRBJ1-5,NA,NA,TRBV30,CAWSTDSNQPQHF,TGTGCCTGGAGCACAGATAGCAATCAGCCCCAGCATTTT
16,TRBJ2-7,TRBD2,few,TRBV4-3,CASSQDLLAGSYEQYF,TGCGCCAGCAGCCAAGATTTGCTAGCGGGCTCCTACGAGCAGTACTTC
19,TRBJ2-1,TRBD2,NA,TRBV4-3,CASSQESFSIRGGFHEQFF,TGCGCCAGCAGCCAAGAATCTTTTTCAATACGGGGGGGCTTTCATGAGCAGTTCTTC
16,TRBJ2-4,NA,few,TRBV6-6,CASSRAGIGWENIQYF,TGTGCCAGCAGTCGAGCAGGGATAGGATGGGAAAACATTCAGTACTTC
12,TRBJ1-3,NA,NA,TRBV7-2,CASSSSVNTIYF,TGTGCCAGCAGTTCGTCGGTAAACACCATATATTTT
14,TRBJ1-2,TRBD1,NA,TRBV30,CAWSPNRGLYGYTF,TGTGCCTGGAGTCCCAACAGGGGGCTCTATGGCTACACCTTC
14,TRBJ1-3,NA,many,TRBV19,CASSTGHSGNTIYF,TGTGCCAGTAGTACGGGACACTCGGGAAACACCATATATTTT